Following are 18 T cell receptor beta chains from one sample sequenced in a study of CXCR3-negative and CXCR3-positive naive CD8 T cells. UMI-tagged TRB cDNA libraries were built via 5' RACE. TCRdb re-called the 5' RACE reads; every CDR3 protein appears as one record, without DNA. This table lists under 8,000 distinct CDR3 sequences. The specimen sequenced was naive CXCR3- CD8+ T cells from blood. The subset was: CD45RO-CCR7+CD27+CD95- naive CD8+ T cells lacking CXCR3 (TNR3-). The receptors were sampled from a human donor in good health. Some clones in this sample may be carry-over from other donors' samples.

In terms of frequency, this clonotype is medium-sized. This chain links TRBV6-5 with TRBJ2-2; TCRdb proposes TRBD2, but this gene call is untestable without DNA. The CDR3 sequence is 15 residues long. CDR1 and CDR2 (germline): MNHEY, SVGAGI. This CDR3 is CASIQIGGGTGELFF.

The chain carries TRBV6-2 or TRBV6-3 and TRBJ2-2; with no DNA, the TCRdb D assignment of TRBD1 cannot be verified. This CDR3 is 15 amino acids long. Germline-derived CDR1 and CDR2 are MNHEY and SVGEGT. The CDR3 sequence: CASSTLGTNTGELFF.

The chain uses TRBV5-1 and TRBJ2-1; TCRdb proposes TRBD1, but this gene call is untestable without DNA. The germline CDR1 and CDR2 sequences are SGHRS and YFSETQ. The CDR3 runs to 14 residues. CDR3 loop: CASSLPRTYNEQFF.

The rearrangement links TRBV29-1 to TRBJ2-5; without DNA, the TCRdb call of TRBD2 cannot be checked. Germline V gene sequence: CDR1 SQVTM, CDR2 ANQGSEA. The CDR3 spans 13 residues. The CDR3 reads CSVAGGAQETQYF.

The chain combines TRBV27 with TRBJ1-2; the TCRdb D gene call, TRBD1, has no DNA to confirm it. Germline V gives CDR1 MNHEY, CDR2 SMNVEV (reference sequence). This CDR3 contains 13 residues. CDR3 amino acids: CASSLSGDYGYTF.

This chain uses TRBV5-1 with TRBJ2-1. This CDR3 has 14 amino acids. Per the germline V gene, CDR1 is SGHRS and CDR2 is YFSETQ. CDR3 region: CASRAGTAIDEQFF.

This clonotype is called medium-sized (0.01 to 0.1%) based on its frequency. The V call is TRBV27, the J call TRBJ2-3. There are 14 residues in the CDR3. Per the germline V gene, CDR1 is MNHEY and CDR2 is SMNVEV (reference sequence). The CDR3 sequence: CASSFLPLTDTQYF.

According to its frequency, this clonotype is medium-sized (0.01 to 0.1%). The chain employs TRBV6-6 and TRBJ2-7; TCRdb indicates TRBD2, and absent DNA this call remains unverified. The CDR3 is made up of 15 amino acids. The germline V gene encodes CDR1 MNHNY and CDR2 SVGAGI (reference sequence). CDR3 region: CASTPVDTSSYEQYF.

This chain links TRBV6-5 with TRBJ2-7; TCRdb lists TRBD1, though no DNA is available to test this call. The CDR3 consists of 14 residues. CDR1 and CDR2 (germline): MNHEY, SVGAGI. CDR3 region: CASSYEGVTGEQYF.

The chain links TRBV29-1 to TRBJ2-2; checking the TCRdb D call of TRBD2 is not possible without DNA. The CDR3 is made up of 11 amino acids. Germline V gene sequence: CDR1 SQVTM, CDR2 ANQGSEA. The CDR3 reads CSVPSGGELFF.

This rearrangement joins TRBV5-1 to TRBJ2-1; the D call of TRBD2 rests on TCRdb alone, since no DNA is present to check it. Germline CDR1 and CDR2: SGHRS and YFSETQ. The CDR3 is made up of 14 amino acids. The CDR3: CASIPRGGDNEQFF.

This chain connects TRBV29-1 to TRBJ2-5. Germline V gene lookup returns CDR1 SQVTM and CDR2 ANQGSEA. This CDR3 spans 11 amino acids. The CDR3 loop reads CSVAVMGTQYF.

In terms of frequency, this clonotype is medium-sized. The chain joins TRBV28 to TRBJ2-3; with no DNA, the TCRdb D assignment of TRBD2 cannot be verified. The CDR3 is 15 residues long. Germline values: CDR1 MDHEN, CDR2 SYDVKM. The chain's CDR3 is CASSPLAGGDDTQYF.

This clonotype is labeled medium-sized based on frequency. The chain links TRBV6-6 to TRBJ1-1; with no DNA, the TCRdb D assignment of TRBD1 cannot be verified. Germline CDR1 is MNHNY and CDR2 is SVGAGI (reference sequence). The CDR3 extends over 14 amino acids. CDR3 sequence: CASSPSGGGPEAFF.

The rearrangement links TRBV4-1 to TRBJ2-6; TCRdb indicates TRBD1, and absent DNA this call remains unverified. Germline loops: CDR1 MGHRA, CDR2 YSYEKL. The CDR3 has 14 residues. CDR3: CASGQSSGANVLTF.

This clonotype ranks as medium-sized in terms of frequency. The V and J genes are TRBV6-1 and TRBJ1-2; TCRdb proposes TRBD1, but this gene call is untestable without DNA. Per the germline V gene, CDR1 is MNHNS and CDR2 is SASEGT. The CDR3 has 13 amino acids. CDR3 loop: CASTPDRVGGYTF.

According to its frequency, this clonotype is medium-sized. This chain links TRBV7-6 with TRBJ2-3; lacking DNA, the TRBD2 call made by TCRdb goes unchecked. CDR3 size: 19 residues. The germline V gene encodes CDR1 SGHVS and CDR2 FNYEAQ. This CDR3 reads CASSLEGRLAGGSTDTQYF.

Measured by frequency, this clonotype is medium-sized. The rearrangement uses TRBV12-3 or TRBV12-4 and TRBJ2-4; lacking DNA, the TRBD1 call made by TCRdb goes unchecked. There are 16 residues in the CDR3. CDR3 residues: CASSAAEKDSKNIQYF.